This TCR beta chain stems from a study of T cell clonotyping in hematopoietic cell transplantation (dated by TCRdb to the early 2020s). For context, the study as a whole: The study collected 120 to 150 blood samples from 30 to 35 consecutive transplant recipients and their related donors. Recruitment of patients ran from late 2015 to early 2017, and follow-up continued until September 2020 or until death.

Overall results and qualifications from the work: Just a small fraction of recipient repertoires overlapped with donor repertoires, and more than 95% appeared de novo at the given depth. The sample size was limited and the cells went unsorted, which meant the CD4 and CD8 repertoire contributions could not be told apart. Donor and pretransplant recipient Inverse Simpson Index values predicted broader posttransplant TCR repertoire diversity. A decrease in recipient TCR diversity was observed after transplant, and a progressive increase in pathologically expanded clonotypes was seen from day 30 to day 180.

This sample's time point label indicates: 100 days after allo-HCT. Blood from recipients was drawn about 28 days before transplant and again at days 30, 100 and 180 after transplant. Nuclei Lysis Solution was used to extract genomic DNA from fresh or cryopreserved unfractionated peripheral blood mononuclear cells. The immunoSEQ assay, a bias-controlled multiplex PCR using V- and J-specific primers, was used to amplify TCR beta CDR3 regions from genomic DNA. A second PCR step added a proprietary barcode and Illumina adapter sequences to the CDR3 amplicons. CDR3 libraries were sequenced on an Illumina MiSeq instrument. As for the authors' bioinformatics: Export and quality control were handled in immunoSEQ Analyzer 3.0, while downstream analyses relied on R Bioconductor and Immunarch. Only productive rearrangements within the normalized downsampled data set were used in the calculation of repertoire metrics. In the normalized cohort, a clonotype counted as pathologically expanded if the clonotype was larger than 5 templates. The Inverse Simpson Index was used to measure repertoire diversity. To capture all clonotypes, CMV-specificity analyses were performed on the non-normalized data set. TCRdb's version of the immuneACCESS table is confined to in-frame rearrangements and falls short of the full clone set. An unresolved V gene accounts for under half of the shortfall where checked; the remainder is of unknown origin. The D gene and trimming were derived from the DNA, and the V and J assignments and clone size from that table. This sample is represented by some 6,300 clones; more than 75% of them were singletons. Roughly 5.7% of the sample comes from the top ten.

From the cysteine through the phenylalanine, the CDR3 covers 15 amino acids. The retained sequence is limited to the CDR3, 45 bases, with the frame set at the first base. Via the germline V gene, CDR1 is MNHGY and CDR2 SAAAGT. V is cut back by 7 bases and J by 3 bases, with 12 bases in the junction unmatched. This clone showed up just once. Its target antigen remains unknown. No quality values exist for individual bases; no much larger clone is one base distant. This chain joins TRBV6-8 to TRBJ2-7, with 7 bases matching TRBD1. Material: peripheral blood mononuclear cells, obtained 100 days after allogeneic stem cell transplant. The clonotype comes from a female patient in her 40s who had an allogeneic stem cell transplant from a related donor, so the T cells may come from the graft donor. Some clones in this sample may be carry-over from other donors' samples. The DNA reads as follows: TGTGCCAGCATTTTACAGGGGCGAGGAGACTACGAGCAGTACTTC. The translation is CASILQGRGDYEQYF.